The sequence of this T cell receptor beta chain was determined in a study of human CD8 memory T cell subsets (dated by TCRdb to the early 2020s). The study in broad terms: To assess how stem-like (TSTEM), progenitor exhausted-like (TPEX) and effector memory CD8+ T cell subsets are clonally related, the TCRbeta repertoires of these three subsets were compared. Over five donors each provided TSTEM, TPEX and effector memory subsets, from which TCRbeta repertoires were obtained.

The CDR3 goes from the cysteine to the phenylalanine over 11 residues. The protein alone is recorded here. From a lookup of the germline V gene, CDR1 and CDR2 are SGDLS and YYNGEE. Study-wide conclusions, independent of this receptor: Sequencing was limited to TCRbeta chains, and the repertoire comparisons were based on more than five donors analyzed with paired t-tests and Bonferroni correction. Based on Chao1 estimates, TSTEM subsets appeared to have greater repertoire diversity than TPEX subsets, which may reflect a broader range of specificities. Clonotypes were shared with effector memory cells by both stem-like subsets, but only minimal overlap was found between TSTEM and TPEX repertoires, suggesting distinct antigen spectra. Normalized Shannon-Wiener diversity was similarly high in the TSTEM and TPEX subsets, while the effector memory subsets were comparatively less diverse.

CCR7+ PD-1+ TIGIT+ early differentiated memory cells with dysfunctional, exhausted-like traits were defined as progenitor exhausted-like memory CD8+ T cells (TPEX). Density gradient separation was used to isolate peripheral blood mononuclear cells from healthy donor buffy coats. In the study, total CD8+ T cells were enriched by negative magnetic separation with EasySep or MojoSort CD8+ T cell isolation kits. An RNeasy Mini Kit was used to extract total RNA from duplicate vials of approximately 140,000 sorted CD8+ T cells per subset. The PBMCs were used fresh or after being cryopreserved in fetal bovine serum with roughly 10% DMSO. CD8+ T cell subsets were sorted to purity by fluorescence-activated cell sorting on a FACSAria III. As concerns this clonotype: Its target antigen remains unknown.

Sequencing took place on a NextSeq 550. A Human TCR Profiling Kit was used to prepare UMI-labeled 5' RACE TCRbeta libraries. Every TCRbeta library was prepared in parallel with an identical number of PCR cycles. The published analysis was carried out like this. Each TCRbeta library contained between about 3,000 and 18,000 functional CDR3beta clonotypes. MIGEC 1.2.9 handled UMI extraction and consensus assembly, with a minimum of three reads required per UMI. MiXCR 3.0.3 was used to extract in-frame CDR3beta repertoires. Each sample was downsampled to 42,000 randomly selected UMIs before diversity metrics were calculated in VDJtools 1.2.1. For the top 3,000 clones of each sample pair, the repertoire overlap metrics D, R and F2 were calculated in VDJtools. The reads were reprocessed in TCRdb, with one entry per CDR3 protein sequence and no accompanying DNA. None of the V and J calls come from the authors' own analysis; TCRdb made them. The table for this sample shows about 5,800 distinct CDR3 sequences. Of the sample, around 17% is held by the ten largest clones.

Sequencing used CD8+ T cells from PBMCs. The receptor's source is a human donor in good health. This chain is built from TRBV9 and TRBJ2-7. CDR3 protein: CASSDSREQYF.